This TCR beta chain was recovered during a study of radiation and T cells in renal cell carcinoma. Study-wide context: Nephrectomy followed 15 Gy stereotactic body radiation by 4 weeks.

Trimming removed 5 bases from V and 0 bases from J; junction bases left unmatched: 8. The CDR3 is 16 residues long. The germline CDR1 and CDR2 sequences are SEHNR and FQNEAQ (reference sequence). This clone was observed a single time. As to time point: baseline pretreatment blood. The treatment denotes: 15 Gy SBRT to primary tumor, nephrectomy 4 weeks later. Method: immunoSEQ multiplex PCR; TCRdb's copy keeps in-frame clones and lacks some. This table holds about 150,000 clones, roughly 90% found once. The origin of this receptor is a woman in her 70s with renal cell carcinoma. This sequence joins TRBV7-9 and TRBJ2-3, with 7 bases that match TRBD2. The sample consisted of blood, taken from a patient whose treatment included radiotherapy and nephrectomy. The DNA for the CDR3 is TGTGCCAGCAGCATTAGCGGGCTTCCTAGCACAGATACGCAGTATTTT. Its translation: CASSISGLPSTDTQYF.